Listed here are 12 T cell receptor beta chains from one sample, sequenced in a study of cytomegalovirus exposure and HLA in healthy donors. PCR used 60 Vbeta primers and 13 Jbeta primers. Repertoires were generated with immunoSEQ multiplex PCR, while TCRdb's copy carries only in-frame clones and drops some. Of about 240,000 clones in the sample, approximately 81% were seen once. Material for sequencing was PBMCs. The receptor set was obtained from a woman in her sixties or seventies in good health and CMV-seropositive.

V gene TRBV9 combines with J gene TRBJ2-7, with 7 positions matching TRBD1. This CDR3 has 15 residues. Losses at the gene ends were 0 bases for V and 7 bases for J; bases not matched to a gene: 10. Germline CDR1 is SGDLS and CDR2 is YYNGEE. Written as DNA, the CDR3 is TGTGCCAGCAGCGTAGGGCAGGGGGTTTTTCGGGAGCAGTACTTC. It specifies CASSVGQGVFREQYF.

The genes are TRBV27 and TRBJ2-5; D may be TRBD2 (7 bases). The V end lost 5 bases, the J end lost 5 bases, and 18 bases lay between the germline ends. Germline V CDR1 and CDR2: MNHEY, SMNVEV (reference sequence). The CDR3 length is 15 residues. The DNA for the CDR3 is TGTGCCAGCAGTCCAGGGACTGGGGGGGCCGAGACCCAGTACTTC. Protein sequence: CASSPGTGGAETQYF.

V is TRBV19 and J is TRBJ1-2, with TRBD1 matching 7 bases. The J segment lost 6 bases and the V segment lost 5 bases, leaving 12 bases of the junction unmatched. CDR1 and CDR2 (germline): LNHDA, SQIVND (reference sequence). The CDR3 spans 15 residues. The CDR3 region has the DNA TGTGCCAGTAGTCCCTACAGGGGTATCAGGGATGGCTACACCTTC. Amino acids: CASSPYRGIRDGYTF.

The gene calls are TRBV19 and TRBJ2-7, with 9 bases matching TRBD1. V shed 6 bases and J 4 bases; nucleotides not matched to a gene: 7. The CDR3 has 14 amino acids. Germline values: CDR1 LNHDA, CDR2 SQIVND (reference sequence). The CDR3: CASSADRGLYEQYF. The CDR3 DNA reads TGTGCCAGTAGCGCGGACAGGGGCTTGTACGAGCAGTACTTC. The full variable domain, rest sourced from reference TRBV19 and TRBJ2-7, is DGGITQSPKYLFRKEGQNVTLSCEQNLNHDAMYWYRQDPGQGLRLIYYSQIVNDFQKGDIAEGYSVSREKKESFPLTVTSAQKNPTAFYLCASSADRGLYEQYFGPGTRLTVT.

The V gene is TRBV5-6, the J gene TRBJ2-7; D is unclear. The CDR3 is made up of 13 amino acids. Trimming shortened V by 3 bases and J by 4 bases, and 11 bases separated the two germline ends. Per the germline V gene, CDR1 is SGHDT and CDR2 is YYEEEE. In DNA form, the CDR3 reads TGTGCCAGCAGCTCCCGAGCCGTGTACGAGCAGTACTTC. Protein sequence: CASSSRAVYEQYF.

The chain combines TRBV10-2 with TRBJ2-5, with a weak D call TRBD2 (6 bases). This CDR3 comprises 12 residues. V lost 6 bases, J lost 5 bases, and 10 bases lay in between. Per the germline V gene, CDR1 is WSHSY and CDR2 is SAAADI. DNA for the CDR3: TGCGCCAGCAGGGGGGGTATCGAGACCCAGTACTTC. This translates into CASRGGIETQYF.

V usage is TRBV6-4 and J usage is TRBJ2-2, with D hard to call. CDR1 and CDR2 from the germline V gene are MRHNA and SNTAGT. The CDR3 loop spans 14 amino acids. Trimming took off 9 bases at V and 1 base at J, with 12 bases between the two ends. CDR3 DNA sequence: TGTGCCAGGCCTTTTGGGCGGAACACCGGGGAGCTGTTTTTT. It codes for CARPFGRNTGELFF.

This clone was observed a few times. J is TRBJ2-7 and V is TRBV28; no definite D call. V dropped 4 bases and J dropped 3 bases, with 16 bases sitting between them. Germline lookup yields CDR1 MDHEN and CDR2 SYDVKM. The CDR3 is 15 amino acids. The chain's CDR3 is CASSSTTPRNYEQYF. CDR3 nucleotide sequence: TGTGCCAGCAGTTCCACTACCCCTAGGAACTACGAGCAGTACTTC.

The rearrangement links TRBV7-2 to TRBJ1-3; 9 nucleotides agree with TRBD1. The CDR3 runs to 17 residues. The ends lost 6 bases at V and 0 bases at J; junction bases unmatched: 9. The germline V gene encodes CDR1 SGHTA and CDR2 FQGNSA. Written as DNA, the CDR3 is TGTGCCAGCAGGTTACGACAGGGGGACTTCTCTGGAAACACCATATATTTT. Protein product: CASRLRQGDFSGNTIYF.

The rearrangement links TRBV7-9 to TRBJ1-3, with D unclear. Germline CDR1 SEHNR, CDR2 FQNEAQ (reference sequence). V lost 7 bases and J 4 bases, leaving 17 bases between the germline ends. The CDR3 runs to 15 residues. The CDR3, as DNA: TGTGCCAGCACTCGCTGGGCAGACACCGGAAACACCATATATTTT. This codes for CASTRWADTGNTIYF.

The chain recombines TRBV6-5 with TRBJ2-1; D gene ambiguous. Trimming shortened V by 6 bases and J by 2 bases, and 2 bases separated the two germline ends. This CDR3 is 11 amino acids long. Germline V gene sequence: CDR1 MNHEY, CDR2 SVGAGI. In nucleotides, the CDR3 is TGTGCCAGCAGCGCCTACAATGAGCAGTTCTTC. Translation gives CASSAYNEQFF.

The chain joins TRBV9 to TRBJ1-2; D gene unclear. The CDR3 has 12 residues. Germline V CDR1 and CDR2: SGDLS, YYNGEE. The V and J ends lost 3 bases and 8 bases respectively, with 11 bases between them. CDR3 in amino acids: CASSAEVRGYTF. CDR3 coding DNA: TGTGCCAGCAGCGCCGAGGTGAGGGGCTACACCTTC.